The 13 T cell receptor beta chains below were found in one sample sequenced in a study of T cells in tuberculosis. The data were produced by immunoSEQ multiplex PCR, yet TCRdb's version contains in-frame clones alone and is incomplete. The table has some 41,000 clones, around 94% seen once. Specimen: PBMCs. These TCRs come from a donor aged 10-29 years with latent tuberculosis or without tuberculosis infection. Some clones in this sample may be carry-over from other donors' samples.

The chain couples TRBV28 to TRBJ1-2; a possible D gene is TRBD1 (5 bases). Germline V CDR1 and CDR2: MDHEN, SYDVKM. Between the trimmed V and J ends, which lost 5 bases and 7 bases, there was a span of 8 bases. The CDR3 is 11 residues long. The CDR3 region is CASSTTVGYTF. The CDR3 DNA reads TGTGCCAGCAGTACGACAGTTGGCTACACCTTC.

The gene calls are TRBV25-1 and TRBJ2-5, with 7 bases that match TRBD1. This CDR3 region has 15 residues. Germline lookup yields CDR1 MGHDK and CDR2 SYGVNS. V lost 3 bases to trimming and J lost 5 bases; unmatched junction nucleotides: 9. CDR3 loop: CASSEAQGLSETQYF. CDR3 nucleotide sequence: TGTGCCAGCAGTGAGGCACAGGGGCTATCTGAGACCCAGTACTTC.

The J gene is TRBJ2-7, the V gene TRBV7-9; TRBD2 aligns across 10 bases. Losses at the gene ends were 7 bases for V and 0 bases for J; bases not matched to a gene: 12. The germline V gene encodes CDR1 SEHNR and CDR2 FQNEAQ (reference sequence). CDR3 length: 17 residues. The CDR3 here is CASTITAGTSVSYEQYF. The CDR3 DNA reads TGTGCCAGCACGATAACCGCCGGGACTAGCGTCTCCTACGAGCAGTACTTC.

V usage is TRBV28 and J usage is TRBJ2-1, with a possible D match to TRBD2 (6 bases). From germline, CDR1 is MDHEN and CDR2 SYDVKM. CDR3 length: 14 amino acids. V lost 2 bases and J lost 6, with 11 bases in between. CDR3 region: CASSLRRAGNEQFF. The DNA of the CDR3 is TGTGCCAGCAGTTTAAGGAGGGCGGGCAATGAGCAGTTCTTC.

The rearrangement links TRBV4-3 to TRBJ1-2; D might be TRBD1 (5 bases). This CDR3 has 13 amino acids. V was pared by 1 base and J by 7 bases, with 10 bases between. Germline V gene lookup returns CDR1 LGHNA and CDR2 YSLEER. The CDR3 loop is CASSQGRGGGYTF. The CDR3, as DNA: TGCGCCAGCAGCCAAGGGAGGGGCGGTGGCTACACCTTC.

The chain couples TRBV9 to TRBJ2-3; D uncertain. Germline values: CDR1 SGDLS, CDR2 YYNGEE. The germline V and J ends were trimmed by 0 bases and 6 bases, with 11 bases remaining between them. This CDR3 spans 14 amino acids. CDR3 nucleotide sequence: TGTGCCAGCAGCGTAGATGGAGATGCGGATACGCAGTATTTT. It translates to CASSVDGDADTQYF.

This sequence joins TRBV7-8 and TRBJ2-2; 7 positions match TRBD2. CDR1 is SGHVS and CDR2 is FQNEAQ in the germline V gene. The CDR3 covers 17 residues. V lost 2 bases, J lost 6 bases, and 12 bases stayed unmatched. CDR3 sequence reads: CASSLSRGGSGAGELFF. CDR3 sequence (DNA): TGTGCCAGCAGCTTATCCCGGGGCGGGAGCGGGGCCGGGGAGCTGTTTTTT. Full variable domain (rest looked up from reference TRBV7-8 and TRBJ2-2): GAGVSQSPRYKVAKRGQDVALRCDPISGHVSLFWYQQALGQGPEFLTYFQNEAQLDKSGLPSDRFFAERPEGSVSTLKIQRTQQEDSAVYLCASSLSRGGSGAGELFFGEGSRLTVL.

The CDR3 DNA reads as TGTGCCAGCTCACCGCCGACAGGGAAGAACACTGAAGCTTTCTTT. Its protein is CASSPPTGKNTEAFF. The chain employs TRBV18 and TRBJ1-1, with 7 bases lining up with TRBD1. The J segment lost 1 base and the V segment lost 3 bases, leaving 5 bases of the junction unmatched. CDR3 size: 15 residues. CDR1 KGHSH and CDR2 LQKENI come from the germline V gene.

CDR3 bases: TGTGCCAGTAGTTTATGGGCGACCCACGAGGAAAAACTGTTTTTT. This encodes CASSLWATHEEKLFF. The chain couples TRBV19 to TRBJ1-4; D is undetermined. Looked up from germline, CDR1 is LNHDA and CDR2 is SQIVND (reference sequence). Trimming took off 5 bases at V and 8 bases at J, with 18 bases between the two ends. CDR3 size: 15 residues.

The V call is TRBV19, the J call TRBJ1-1; the D is unclear. CDR1 and CDR2 from the germline V gene are LNHDA and SQIVND (reference sequence). This CDR3 comprises 13 residues. V was cut by 7 bases and J by 3 bases, with 12 bases left in between. For the CDR3, the DNA is TGTGCCAGTATCCCCGGGTGGTACACTGAAGCTTTCTTT. Protein: CASIPGWYTEAFF.

The chain carries TRBV27 and TRBJ1-1; TRBD1 agrees at 7 bases. The germline V gene encodes CDR1 MNHEY and CDR2 SMNVEV (reference sequence). This CDR3 comprises 16 residues. Trimming cost V 2 bases and J 5 bases; bases outside gene matches: 11. This chain's CDR3 is CASSLAGGGAITEAFF. In DNA, the CDR3 is TGTGCCAGCAGTTTAGCAGGGGGTGGAGCGATAACTGAAGCTTTCTTT.

CDR3 sequence: CASHEGDATFYGYTF. Written as DNA, the CDR3 is TGTGCCAGTCACGAGGGCGACGCCACCTTTTATGGCTACACCTTC. This rearrangement joins TRBV19 to TRBJ1-2; D not resolved. CDR1 LNHDA and CDR2 SQIVND come from the germline V gene (reference sequence). The V end was cut by 8 bases, the J end by 5 bases, with 21 bases between. The CDR3 sequence is 15 residues long.

The chain links TRBV19 to TRBJ2-3; possibly TRBD2 for D (6 bases). The CDR3 runs 12 residues. Trimming left V 6 bases short and J 8 bases short, with 12 bases between. Per germline, CDR1 LNHDA and CDR2 SQIVND (reference sequence). The CDR3 loop reads CASSLGTFTQYF. CDR3 nucleotide sequence: TGTGCCAGTAGCCTCGGGACTTTTACGCAGTATTTT. The full variable domain, in which reference TRBV19 and TRBJ2-3 provide the parts outside the CDR3, is DGGITQSPKYLFRKEGQNVTLSCEQNLNHDAMYWYRQDPGQGLRLIYYSQIVNDFQKGDIAEGYSVSREKKESFPLTVTSAQKNPTAFYLCASSLGTFTQYFGPGTRLTVL.